Below, one TCR beta chain is given with its context. The antigen is undetermined. PCR involved 60 Vbeta and 13 Jbeta primers. Produced via immunoSEQ multiplex PCR; TCRdb's table is partial and in-frame only. The repertoire includes roughly 100,000 clones, more than 60% of them detected once, and around 6% sits in the top ten. This sample was included in a study of cytomegalovirus exposure and HLA in healthy donors. CDR3 length: 13 amino acids. CDR1 and CDR2 (germline): GTSNPN, SVGIG (reference sequence). V trimming: 6 bases; J trimming: 5 bases; junction bases outside the gene matches: 6. Study-level points and caveats: Cytomegalovirus-associated TCR beta chains were listed, numbering 150 to 200. Using the classifier, cytomegalovirus status was reportedly diagnosed with high specificity and sensitivity. The authors considered a cluster of highly shared sequence variants likely to be a sequencing artifact.

The receptor was derived from a male donor in good health and CMV-seronegative. The chain is built from TRBV30 and TRBJ2-5; 10 bases agree with TRBD1. Sequenced: PBMCs. Here the CDR3 DNA reads TGTGCCTGCGAGACAGGGGGCGAGGAGACCCAGTACTTC. It codes for CACETGGEETQYF.